Presented here are 14 T cell receptor beta chains from one specimen sequenced in a study of blood T cell repertoires in COVID-19. Generated by immunoSEQ multiplex PCR, the TCRdb table keeps only in-frame clones and is missing some. The sample records around 250,000 clones, about 87% being singletons. What was sequenced was PBMCs or T cells enriched from blood (not recorded which). The receptors derive from a woman between 50 and 59 years old who had recovered from COVID-19.

This chain links TRBV4-1 with TRBJ1-1; D is undetermined. The CDR3 runs to 14 residues. Germline CDR1 and CDR2: MGHRA and YSYEKL. Between the trimmed V and J ends, which lost 1 base and 0 bases, there was a span of 6 bases. The CDR3 DNA reads TGCGCCAGCAGCCAAGTCAGTTTGAACACTGAAGCTTTCTTT. Translated: CASSQVSLNTEAFF.

This clone was seen a single time. In the same sample, other DNA sequences code for this CDR3. The chain employs TRBV28 and TRBJ1-6, with TRBD1 as a possible D gene (5 bases). Per the germline V gene, CDR1 is MDHEN and CDR2 is SYDVKM. V was trimmed by 6 bases and J by 9 bases, leaving 12 bases between them. The CDR3 runs 13 residues. CDR3: CASRGQGGSPLHF. As DNA, the CDR3 is TGTGCCAGCAGAGGGCAGGGTGGTTCACCCCTCCACTTT.

This chain connects TRBV5-1 to TRBJ2-2, with TRBD2 identical over 15 bases. Germline CDR1 reads SGHRS; CDR2 reads YFSETQ. Trimming at V came to 4 bases and at J to 5 bases, leaving 6 bases not matched to a gene. This CDR3 contains 17 residues. In nucleotides, the CDR3 is TGCGCCAGCAGCCCTGGACTAGCGGGAGGGCGGACCGGGGAGCTGTTTTTT. Residues: CASSPGLAGGRTGELFF. Supplemented by reference TRBV5-1 and TRBJ2-2, the full variable domain reads KAGVTQTPRYLIKTRGQQVTLSCSPISGHRSVSWYQQTPGQGLQFLFEYFSETQRNKGNFPGRFSGRQFSNSRSEMNVSTLELGDSALYLCASSPGLAGGRTGELFFGEGSRLTVL.

This rearrangement joins TRBV9 to TRBJ2-7; TRBD2 matches 12 bases. V was clipped by 0 bases and J by 9 bases; unmatched bases: 7. The germline V gene encodes CDR1 SGDLS and CDR2 YYNGEE. This CDR3 has 15 residues. The CDR3 DNA reads as TGTGCCAGCAGCGTAGATGCTAGCGGGAGGGTGGGGCAGTACTTC. Protein product: CASSVDASGRVGQYF.

The chain combines TRBV5-1 with TRBJ1-2, with 10 bases aligning to TRBD1. CDR3 length: 14 residues. The ends lost 7 bases at V and 4 bases at J; junction bases unmatched: 7. CDR1 is SGHRS and CDR2 is YFSETQ in the germline V gene. CDR3 nucleotide sequence: TGCGCCAGCCAATGGGGACAGGGGCGCTATGGCTACACCTTC. Its translation: CASQWGQGRYGYTF.

The genes are TRBV30 and TRBJ1-2, with 7 bases matching TRBD1. V trimming: 3 bases; J trimming: 4 bases; junction bases outside the gene matches: 2. This CDR3 has 12 amino acids. Germline V gene sequence: CDR1 GTSNPN, CDR2 SVGIG (reference sequence). The CDR3 DNA is TGTGCCTGGAGAACAGGGGTCTATGGCTACACCTTC. This encodes CAWRTGVYGYTF.

This rearrangement joins TRBV5-1 to TRBJ1-2; D is unclear. The CDR3 runs 12 residues. Trimming left V 8 bases short and J 0 bases short, with 8 bases between. Germline V CDR1 and CDR2: SGHRS, YFSETQ. CDR3: CASSTANYGYTF. The CDR3 DNA follows: TGCGCCAGTTCGACTGCTAACTATGGCTACACCTTC.

The chain joins TRBV3-1 (or the pseudogene TRBV3-2) to TRBJ2-6, with D tentatively TRBD1 (5 bases). Germline loops: CDR1 LGHDT, CDR2 YNNKEL (reference sequence). The CDR3 spans 17 residues. V lost 1 base to trimming and J lost 4 bases, with 14 bases between them. CDR3 residues: CASSQGWQGPGANVLTF. The CDR3 nucleotides read TGTGCCAGCAGCCAAGGATGGCAGGGCCCGGGGGCCAACGTCCTGACTTTC.

The CDR3 loop reads CASSSTRTGTAGELFF. In DNA form, the CDR3 reads TGTGCCAGTAGTTCGACTAGGACGGGGACCGCCGGGGAGCTGTTTTTT. This sequence joins TRBV19 and TRBJ2-2; TRBD2 is a possible D gene (6 bases). The CDR3 has 16 amino acids. CDR1 and CDR2 from the germline V gene are LNHDA and SQIVND (reference sequence). The ends were cut back, 5 bases at V and 6 bases at J, with 19 bases in the middle.

The rearrangement joins TRBV6-1 to TRBJ2-7; 8 bases are shared with TRBD1. This CDR3 is 14 amino acids long. CDR1 is MNHNS, CDR2 SASEGT, per germline. V gave up 2 bases and J gave up 6 bases; unmatched junction bases: 6. The CDR3, as DNA: TGTGCCAGCAGTGAAATGGTCACAGGGGGCGAGCAGTACTTC. Its protein is CASSEMVTGGEQYF.

Only a few counts were recorded for this clone. The rearrangement joins TRBV6-6 to TRBJ1-1, with TRBD1 identical over 7 bases. Germline CDR1 and CDR2: MNHNY and SVGAGI (reference sequence). The V gene end was trimmed by 2 bases and the J gene end by 0 bases; junction bases not matched to a gene: 3. This CDR3 region has 15 residues. The CDR3 reads CASSYDRAMNTEAFF. CDR3 bases: TGTGCCAGCAGTTACGACAGGGCTATGAACACTGAAGCTTTCTTT.

The CDR3 DNA reads as TGTGCCAGCAGCCCAATAGCTTTCTCCTACGAGCAGTACTTC. Translation: CASSPIAFSYEQYF. The chain couples TRBV7-6 to TRBJ2-7; D uncertain. This CDR3 spans 14 amino acids. The V and J ends lost 5 bases and 0 bases respectively, with 11 bases between them. Looked up from germline, CDR1 is SGHVS and CDR2 is FNYEAQ.

The chain links TRBV28 to TRBJ1-6; 8 bases are shared with TRBD1. Germline V lookup: CDR1 MDHEN, CDR2 SYDVKM. The CDR3 has 15 amino acids. The V segment lost 4 bases and the J segment 10 bases; nucleotides outside the gene matches: 9. This CDR3 is CASSSLQGGVSPLHF. In DNA form, the CDR3 reads TGTGCCAGCAGTTCCCTACAGGGGGGAGTGTCACCCCTCCACTTT.

This clone was observed a few times. The J gene is TRBJ2-7, the V gene TRBV28; TRBD2 might be the D (6 bases). The CDR3 spans 16 residues. V was clipped by 3 bases and J by 3 bases, with 18 bases between them. Germline V CDR1 and CDR2: MDHEN, SYDVKM. CDR3: CASSFLRAGWFYEQYF. Here the CDR3 DNA reads TGTGCCAGCAGTTTTTTGAGGGCGGGATGGTTCTACGAGCAGTACTTC.